This T cell receptor beta chain was obtained from a study of blood T cell repertoires in COVID-19. This table comes from immunoSEQ multiplex PCR, and its TCRdb copy is limited to in-frame clones, with some not included. The table shows fewer than 300,000 clones, with approximately 90% occurring only once. Germline CDR1 MRHNA, CDR2 SNTAGT. Germline trimming cut 7 bases from V and 6 bases from J; bases unmatched to any gene: 10. The CDR3 is made up of 16 amino acids. This clone was found once. V is TRBV6-4 and J is TRBJ2-3; 13 positions agree with TRBD2. This TCR derives from a woman between 35 and 50 years old who had recovered from COVID-19. The specimen sequenced was peripheral blood. The CDR3 loop reads CASTPTSGRARDTQYF. As DNA, the CDR3 is TGTGCCAGCACCCCCACTAGCGGGAGGGCCAGGGATACGCAGTATTTT.